This T cell receptor beta chain was profiled in a study of technical replicates of blood from several donors. The V and J ends lost 0 bases and 7 bases, in that order; junction bases with no gene match: 9. The CDR3 is made up of 16 amino acids. The V gene's germline CDR1 is LGHNA and CDR2 YNFKEQ. Measured with immunoSEQ multiplex PCR; TCRdb has only the in-frame clones, and not every one. The table includes 12,000 or so clones, over 70% detected once. The sample was PBMCs. This sequence joins TRBV4-2 and TRBJ2-1; 7 bases are shared with TRBD2. This receptor was identified in a human donor in good health. Written as DNA, the CDR3 is TGTGCCAGCAGCCAAGAGGACTGGGCGGGAGATAATGAGCAGTTCTTC. Protein: CASSQEDWAGDNEQFF.